Given below is one TCR beta chain in context. The sample holds a few counts of this clonotype. There is no known antigen for this receptor. Base qualities are missing; no much larger clone stands one base away. The entry originates in a study of T-cell reconstitution after alpha-beta-depleted transplantation in children (dated by TCRdb to between 2015 and 2016). At the level of the whole study: Using TCR repertoire profiling, the study followed T-cell immune reconstitution in a quantitative way in children after TCRalphabeta/CD19-depleted allogeneic hematopoietic cell transplantation. The research as a whole found: Hyperexpanded clone frequencies declined over subsequent months; after one year, T-cell counts and TCRbeta diversity were mostly attributed to newly produced T cells. The apparently early recovery of alphabetaT-cell counts about two months after transplant reportedly depended on only several hundred rapidly expanded clones that came from non-depleted graft cells. In some patients, the high TCRbeta diversity seen at day 60 was put down to recipient T cells and intrathymic progenitors that had survived conditioning.

The library was obtained by PCR. Sequencer: Illumina HiSeq 2500. To normalize quantification of the TCRbeta repertoire, the TCR libraries were built with molecular barcoding that relied on unique molecular identifiers. The public reads were run again by TCRdb, first through fastp at Q25 and then through MiXCR, and only productive beta chains were kept. For every CDR3 protein sequence, its rows merge into one entry that carries the most common genes and DNA. The sample table contains around 90,000 distinct CDR3 sequences; only one count was recorded for around 15% of them. Around a fifth of the sample goes to the ten largest clones. The sample's treatment or condition label, in plain terms: allogeneic hematopoietic cell transplantation with graft depleted of TCRalphabeta T cells and CD19 B cells. The children who served as transplant recipients had been given grafts of TCRalphabeta/CD19-depleted allogeneic hematopoietic cells.

This specimen was PBMCs, mostly from graft donor cells, taken 180 days after TCRalphabeta/CD19-depleted stem cell transplant. The clonotype comes from a male patient between 2 and 10 years old who had a stem cell transplant for acute lymphoblastic leukemia, so the T cells may come from the graft donor.

CDR3 protein: CASSLVGLSGAYEQYF. The DNA is as follows: TGTGCCAGCAGCTTAGTTGGTCTTAGCGGGGCCTACGAGCAGTACTTC. This chain is built from TRBV7-2 and TRBJ2-7; a stretch of 8 junction bases matches TRBD2. CDR1 and CDR2 (SGHTA, FQGNSA) derive from the germline V gene. The V end gives up 1 base and the J end 2 bases, leaving 7 bases in the junction not matched to a gene. CDR3 length: 16 amino acids, cysteine to phenylalanine. Kept here is only the CDR3 DNA, which spans 48 bases and is read in frame from base 1.